The 23 T cell receptor beta chains reported below all come from one sample, sequenced in a study of T-cell memory formation after mild COVID-19. In TCRdb, the 5' RACE reads were re-called with MiXCR into one record per CDR3 protein. The data contain hundreds of thousands of distinct CDR3 sequences, nearly 25% of them singletons. The sequenced sample was PBMCs or a T cell subset sorted from them (not recorded which). The receptor source for this set is an adult woman who had mild COVID-19 (a few samples of this study predate the infection). Cell type and time point are not known.

This clonotype was detected only a few times. The rearrangement joins TRBV12-3 or TRBV12-4 to TRBJ2-7, with D possibly TRBD1 on 6 matching bases. This CDR3 contains 16 residues. V was pared by 6 bases and J by 0 bases, with 18 bases between. The CDR3 bases are TGTGCCAGCAGCCGAGGGGGACGGTCGTCCTCCTACGAGCAGTACTTC. Translation gives CASSRGGRSSSYEQYF.

The chain recombines TRBV9 with TRBJ2-2; D perhaps matches TRBD2 (6 bases). The V gene's germline CDR1 is SGDLS and CDR2 YYNGEE. The CDR3 runs 14 residues. Trimming removed 3 bases from V and 6 bases from J, with 12 bases in between. DNA of the CDR3: TGTGCCAGCAGCGCGTTGGGGGAGGCCGGGGAGCTGTTTTTT. This codes for CASSALGEAGELFF.

This clonotype was detected only a few times. The chain carries TRBV7-2 and TRBJ2-3; 7 bases match TRBD1. V lost 5 bases and J lost 2; bases outside the gene matches: 7. CDR3 length: 15 residues. Germline V gene sequence: CDR1 SGHTA, CDR2 FQGNSA. The DNA of the CDR3 is TGTGCCAGCAGCACGGGACAGCGAAACACAGATACGCAGTATTTT. Its translation is CASSTGQRNTDTQYF. Full variable domain (rest looked up from reference TRBV7-2 and TRBJ2-3): GAGVSQSPSNKVTEKGKDVELRCDPISGHTALYWYRQSLGQGLEFLIYFQGNSAPDKSGLPSDRFSAERTGGSVSTLTIQRTQQEDSAVYLCASSTGQRNTDTQYFGPGTRLTVL.

The chain is built from TRBV15 and TRBJ2-7; D is uncertain. V lost 0 bases and J lost 7, with 10 bases in between. Germline CDR1 reads LNHNV; CDR2 reads YYDKDF (reference sequence). The CDR3 extends over 13 amino acids. CDR3 residues: CATSRDSWREQYF. Here the CDR3 DNA reads TGTGCCACCAGCAGAGATTCATGGAGAGAGCAGTACTTC.

This clonotype has only a few counts. The V and J genes are TRBV15 and TRBJ2-7, with no clear D. CDR1 LNHNV and CDR2 YYDKDF come from the germline V gene (reference sequence). The CDR3 runs to 12 residues. Trimming took 3 bases from V and 5 from J, leaving 8 bases between them. The CDR3 DNA sequence: TGTGCCACCAGCAGGTCCGCAAACGAGCAGTACTTC. Amino acid sequence: CATSRSANEQYF.

This clonotype occurred a few times. This sequence joins TRBV24-1 and TRBJ1-5; D is unresolved. This CDR3 is built from 12 residues. Trimming cost V 4 bases and J 4 bases, with 4 bases left between them. Germline V gene data show CDR1 as KGHDR and CDR2 as SFDVKD. The CDR3 loop reads CATSERNQPQHF. Here the CDR3 DNA reads TGTGCCACCAGTGAGAGGAATCAGCCCCAGCATTTT.

The V call is TRBV5-1, the J call TRBJ2-5; 10 nucleotides line up with TRBD1. The CDR3 is made up of 16 amino acids. Germline V gene lookup returns CDR1 SGHRS and CDR2 YFSETQ. The trim removed 4 bases at V and 2 bases at J, leaving 8 bases unmatched. The chain's CDR3 is CASSPGDRGKQETQYF. CDR3 in DNA: TGCGCCAGCAGCCCAGGGGACAGGGGAAAACAAGAGACCCAGTACTTC.

The gene calls are TRBV7-2 and TRBJ2-6; D call uncertain. The V and J ends lost 5 bases and 0 bases respectively, with 8 bases between them. CDR3 length equals 15 residues. The germline V gene has CDR1 SGHTA and CDR2 FQGNSA. CDR3: CASSVGGSGANVLTF. CDR3 DNA: TGTGCCAGCAGCGTCGGTGGCTCTGGGGCCAACGTCCTGACTTTC.

The chain combines TRBV24-1 with TRBJ2-7, with D possibly called TRBD1 or TRBD2 (5 bases each). V lost 1 base, J lost 3 bases, and 9 bases lay in between. The germline V gene encodes CDR1 KGHDR and CDR2 SFDVKD. This CDR3 is built from 14 residues. The CDR3 DNA is TGTGCCACCAGTGATTTTGGGACGGGCTACGAGCAGTACTTC. This encodes CATSDFGTGYEQYF.

This clonotype occurred a few times. The V gene is TRBV29-1, the J gene TRBJ2-1; the match to TRBD1 covers 10 bases. The CDR3 sequence is 13 residues long. The J segment lost 6 bases and the V segment lost 3 bases, leaving 2 bases of the junction unmatched. Germline V gives CDR1 SQVTM, CDR2 ANQGSEA. The CDR3 is CSVEGQGLNEQFF. CDR3 in DNA: TGCAGCGTTGAGGGACAGGGGCTCAATGAGCAGTTCTTC.

This clonotype has more than one count but fewer than ten. The genes are TRBV19 and TRBJ2-1; 10 nucleotides line up with TRBD2. Looked up from germline, CDR1 is LNHDA and CDR2 is SQIVND (reference sequence). CDR3 length: 15 amino acids. V gave up 4 bases and J gave up 6 bases; unmatched junction bases: 6. The CDR3 DNA sequence: TGTGCCAGTAGTACGCGGACTAGCGGCCTCAATGAGCAGTTCTTC. This gives the protein CASSTRTSGLNEQFF.

The chain is built from TRBV9 and TRBJ2-3; 8 bases are a match to TRBD2. CDR1 is SGDLS, CDR2 YYNGEE, per germline. The CDR3 has 15 amino acids. After removal of 3 bases from V and 0 bases from J, the junction contained 3 bases not matched to a gene. The CDR3 nucleotides read TGTGCCAGCAGCGAGACGGGGGGGAGCACAGATACGCAGTATTTT. Translation: CASSETGGSTDTQYF.

V is TRBV7-9 and J is TRBJ2-4, with 7 bases aligning to TRBD2. With V trimmed by 1 base and J by 0 bases, 15 bases remained unmatched. CDR1 is SEHNR, CDR2 FQNEAQ, per germline (reference sequence). The CDR3 covers 20 residues. CDR3 region: CASSLVSWASGNLAKNIQYF. The CDR3 bases are TGTGCCAGCAGCTTAGTCTCCTGGGCGAGCGGGAACCTAGCCAAAAACATTCAGTACTTC.

This rearrangement joins TRBV27 to TRBJ2-7; possibly TRBD1 or TRBD2 for D (7 bases each). V was cut by 10 bases and J by 0 bases, with 13 bases left in between. The CDR3 is 13 residues long. CDR1 MNHEY and CDR2 SMNVEV come from the germline V gene (reference sequence). DNA of the CDR3: TGTGCCACTGGCAGGGGGGGCTCCTACGAGCAGTACTTC. Translating it yields CATGRGGSYEQYF.

There are a few counts of this clonotype. The V call is TRBV7-2, the J call TRBJ1-1; TRBD1 matches at 8 bases. CDR3 size: 15 residues. Trimming cost V 1 base and J 10 bases; bases outside gene matches: 11. Germline V gives CDR1 SGHTA, CDR2 FQGNSA. CDR3 nucleotides: TGTGCCAGCAGCTTAGGTCCCGGGCAGGGGGCGCGAGCTTTCTTT. The encoded protein is CASSLGPGQGARAFF. The variable domain in full, completed from reference TRBV7-2 and TRBJ1-1, reads GAGVSQSPSNKVTEKGKDVELRCDPISGHTALYWYRQSLGQGLEFLIYFQGNSAPDKSGLPSDRFSAERTGGSVSTLTIQRTQQEDSAVYLCASSLGPGQGARAFFGQGTRLTVV.

This chain links TRBV5-1 with TRBJ1-1; TRBD1 might be the D (6 bases). Germline-derived CDR1 and CDR2 are SGHRS and YFSETQ. The length of the CDR3 is 15 residues. The germline V and J ends were trimmed by 1 base and 4 bases, with 14 bases remaining between them. CDR3 in amino acids: CASSLPPTGFTEAFF. In DNA form, the CDR3 reads TGCGCCAGCAGCTTGCCCCCTACAGGGTTCACTGAAGCTTTCTTT.

This clonotype occurred once. The rearrangement joins TRBV2 to TRBJ1-4; D uncertain. Germline V gene data show CDR1 as SNHLY and CDR2 as FYNNEI. The CDR3 consists of 12 residues. Trimming pared 3 bases from V and 6 bases from J, leaving 5 bases between. CDR3 nucleotide sequence: TGTGCCAGCAGTGACCCGGATGAAAAACTGTTTTTT. It yields the protein CASSDPDEKLFF. Filled out from reference TRBV2 and TRBJ1-4, the complete variable domain reads EPEVTQTPSHQVTQMGQEVILRCVPISNHLYFYWYRQILGQKVEFLVSFYNNEISEKSEIFDDQFSVERPDGSNFTLKIRSTKLEDSAMYFCASSDPDEKLFFGSGTQLSVL.

There are a few counts of this clonotype. The CDR3 DNA sequence: TGTGCCACCAGCAGAGATCTAGGCAGCTCCTACGAGCAGTACTTC. This gives the protein CATSRDLGSSYEQYF. This sequence joins TRBV15 and TRBJ2-7, with D hard to call. V lost 0 bases, J lost 0 bases, and 9 bases lay in between. Germline CDR1 LNHNV, CDR2 YYDKDF (reference sequence). This CDR3 comprises 15 residues.

This clonotype was detected a few times. V is TRBV12-3 or TRBV12-4 and J is TRBJ2-1; tentatively, D is TRBD2 (5 bases). This CDR3 is 14 amino acids long. V lost 9 bases and J 4 bases, leaving 16 bases between the germline ends. CDR3: CASVPPTTYNEQFF. The CDR3, as DNA: TGTGCCAGTGTCCCCCCGACTACATACAATGAGCAGTTCTTC.

The V and J genes are TRBV10-3 and TRBJ2-7, with D perhaps TRBD1 (8 bases). V gave up 5 bases and J gave up 7 bases, with 12 bases separating them. This CDR3 spans 12 amino acids. In germline, CDR1 is ENHRY, CDR2 SYGVKD. CDR3 in amino acids: CAISLQGGEQYF. In DNA, the CDR3 is TGTGCCATCAGTCTACAGGGGGGGGAGCAGTACTTC.

This clonotype was counted many times. This chain connects TRBV5-1 to TRBJ2-5; perhaps TRBD2 as D (6 bases). Germline-derived CDR1 and CDR2 are SGHRS and YFSETQ. The V end was cut by 0 bases, the J end by 3 bases, with 15 bases between. The CDR3 has 16 residues. The CDR3 protein is CASSLAEGTVKETQYF. The CDR3 nucleotides are TGCGCCAGCAGCTTGGCGGAGGGTACGGTAAAAGAGACCCAGTACTTC.

This chain connects TRBV11-1 to TRBJ2-7; 8 bases align to TRBD1. The CDR3 runs to 15 residues. CDR1 is SGHAT, CDR2 FQDESV, per germline (reference sequence). Germline trimming cut 4 bases from V and 2 bases from J; bases unmatched to any gene: 7. DNA for the CDR3: TGTGCCAGCAGCTCCGGGACAGGCCTCCCCTACGAGCAGTACTTC. Amino acids: CASSSGTGLPYEQYF.

This clonotype was seen only a few times. CDR3 sequence reads: CASSEYPYEQYF. The CDR3 DNA is TGTGCCAGCAGTGAATACCCTTACGAGCAGTACTTC. The rearrangement uses TRBV25-1 and TRBJ2-7; D not resolved. Germline V gene sequence: CDR1 MGHDK, CDR2 SYGVNS. V gave up 0 bases and J gave up 4 bases, with 4 bases separating them. This CDR3 is 12 amino acids long.